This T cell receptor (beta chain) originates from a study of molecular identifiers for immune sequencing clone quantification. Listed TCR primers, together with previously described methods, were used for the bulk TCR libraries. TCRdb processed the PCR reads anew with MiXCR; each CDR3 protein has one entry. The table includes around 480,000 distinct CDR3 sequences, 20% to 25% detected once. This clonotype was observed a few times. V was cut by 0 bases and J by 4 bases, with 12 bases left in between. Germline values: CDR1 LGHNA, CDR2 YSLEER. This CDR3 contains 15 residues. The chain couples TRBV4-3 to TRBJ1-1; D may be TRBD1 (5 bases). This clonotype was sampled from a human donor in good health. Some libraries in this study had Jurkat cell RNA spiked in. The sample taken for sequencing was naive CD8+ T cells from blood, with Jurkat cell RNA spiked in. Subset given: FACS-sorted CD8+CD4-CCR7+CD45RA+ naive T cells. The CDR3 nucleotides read TGCGCCAGCAGCCAAGATCTTTCGGGGGGCACTGAAGCTTTCTTT. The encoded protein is CASSQDLSGGTEAFF.